This T cell receptor beta chain was retrieved from a study of beta chain features in type 1 diabetes. Study in general: In all, some 110 million sorted cells from all samples were analyzed. Study-wide results and caveats: TCRB CDR3s were moderately but significantly shorter in Type 1 diabetes patients in all four CD4+ subsets.

Expressed TCRB transcripts were sequenced, since all the RNA that had been isolated was reverse transcribed. Using immunoSEQ multiplex PCR, the repertoire was profiled, and TCRdb retains in-frame clones only, with some absent. The profile shows under 400,000 clones, 13% to 15% of them singletons. From germline, CDR1 is SGHTA and CDR2 FQGNSA. V lost 5 bases and J lost 3, with 9 bases in between. The CDR3 length is 13 residues. This clone was seen only a few times. Its antigen is currently unknown. Other DNA sequences in this specimen translate into the identical CDR3. V usage is TRBV7-2 and J usage is TRBJ2-3, with D hard to call. What was sequenced was central memory CD4+ T cells from blood. This clonotype was sampled from a man aged 25 to 40 in good health. CDR3: CASSPQVTDTQYF. CDR3 DNA sequence: TGTGCCAGCAGCCCTCAGGTGACAGATACGCAGTATTTT.